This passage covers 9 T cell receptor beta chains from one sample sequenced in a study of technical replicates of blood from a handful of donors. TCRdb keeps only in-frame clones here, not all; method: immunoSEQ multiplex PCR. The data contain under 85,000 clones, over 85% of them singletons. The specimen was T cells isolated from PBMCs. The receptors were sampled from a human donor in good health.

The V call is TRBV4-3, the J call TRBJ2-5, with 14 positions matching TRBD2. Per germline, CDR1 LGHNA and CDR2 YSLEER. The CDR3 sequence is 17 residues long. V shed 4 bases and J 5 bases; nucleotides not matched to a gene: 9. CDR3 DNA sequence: TGCGCCAGCAGCCGAGGGGGGACTAGCGGGAGAGTGGAGACCCAGTACTTC. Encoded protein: CASSRGGTSGRVETQYF.

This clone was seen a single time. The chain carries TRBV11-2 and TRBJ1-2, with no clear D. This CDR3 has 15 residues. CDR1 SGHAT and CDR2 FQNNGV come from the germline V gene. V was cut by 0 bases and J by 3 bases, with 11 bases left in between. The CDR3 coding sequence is TGTGCCAGCAGCTTAGAACGCCAGTTACACTATGGCTACACCTTC. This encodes CASSLERQLHYGYTF.

The chain's CDR3 is CASSVDGVSLGTGELFF. The CDR3, as DNA: TGTGCCAGCAGCGTAGACGGGGTTAGCTTGGGAACCGGGGAGCTGTTTTTT. The chain uses TRBV9 and TRBJ2-2; possibly TRBD2 for D (5 bases). Per germline, CDR1 SGDLS and CDR2 YYNGEE. V lost 0 bases, J lost 5 bases, and 17 bases lay in between. This CDR3 comprises 17 residues.

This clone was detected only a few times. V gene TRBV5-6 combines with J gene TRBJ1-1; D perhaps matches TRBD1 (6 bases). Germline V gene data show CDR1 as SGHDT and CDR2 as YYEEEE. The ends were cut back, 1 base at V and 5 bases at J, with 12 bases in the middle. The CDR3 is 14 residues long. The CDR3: CASSLSTGATEAFF. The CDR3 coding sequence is TGTGCCAGCAGCTTGTCGACAGGAGCTACTGAAGCTTTCTTT.

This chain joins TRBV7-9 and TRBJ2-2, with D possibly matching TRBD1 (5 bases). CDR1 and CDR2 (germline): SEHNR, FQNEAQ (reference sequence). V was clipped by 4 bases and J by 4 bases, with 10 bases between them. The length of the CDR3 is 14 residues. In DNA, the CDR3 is TGTGCCAGCAGCTGGGCAGGGTCCACCGGGGAGCTGTTTTTT. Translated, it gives CASSWAGSTGELFF.

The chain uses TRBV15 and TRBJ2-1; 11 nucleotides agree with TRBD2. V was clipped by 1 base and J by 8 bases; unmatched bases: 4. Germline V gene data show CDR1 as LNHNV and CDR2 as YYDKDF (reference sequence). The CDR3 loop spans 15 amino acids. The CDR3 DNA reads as TGTGCCACCAGCAGAGTTGTAGCGGGAGGGCATGAGCAGTTCTTC. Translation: CATSRVVAGGHEQFF.

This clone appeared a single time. CDR3 nucleotides: TGTGCCAGCAGTGAACTTCGGGGGGGGTGGAAAGCTTTCTTT. As protein: CASSELRGGWKAFF. The V call is TRBV2, the J call TRBJ1-1; a weak D match, TRBD1 (5 bases). V lost 2 bases and J lost 9, with 16 bases in between. The CDR3 sequence is 14 residues long. Germline V CDR1 and CDR2: SNHLY, FYNNEI.

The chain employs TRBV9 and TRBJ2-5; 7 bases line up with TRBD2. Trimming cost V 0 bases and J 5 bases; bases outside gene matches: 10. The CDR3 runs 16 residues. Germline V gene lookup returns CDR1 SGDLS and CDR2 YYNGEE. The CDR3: CASSVAGRGIGETQYF. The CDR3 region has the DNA TGTGCCAGCAGCGTAGCTGGGAGGGGCATTGGGGAGACCCAGTACTTC.

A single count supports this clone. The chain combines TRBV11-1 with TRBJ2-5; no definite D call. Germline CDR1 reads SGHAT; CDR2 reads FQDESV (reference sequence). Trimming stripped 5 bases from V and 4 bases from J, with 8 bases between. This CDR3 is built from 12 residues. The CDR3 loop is CASSQRRETQYF. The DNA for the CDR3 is TGTGCCAGCAGCCAGAGGCGAGAGACCCAGTACTTC.